These 14 T cell receptor beta chains came from one sample sequenced in a study of control samples from healthy donors and cancer patients. Assay: immunoSEQ multiplex PCR; the TCRdb copy retains only in-frame clones and omits some. The table includes about 61,000 clones, around 87% detected once. Sequencing used PBMCs. Source of these receptors: a man in his sixties with colorectal cancer.

This CDR3 reads CASGDWTTDTQYF. The CDR3 nucleotides read TGTGCCAGCGGGGACTGGACAACAGATACGCAGTATTTT. This chain joins TRBV19 and TRBJ2-3; D is perhaps TRBD2 (6 bases). The CDR3 extends over 13 amino acids. Germline CDR1 is LNHDA and CDR2 is SQIVND (reference sequence). The V end was cut by 9 bases, the J end by 3 bases, with 13 bases between.

V is TRBV11-2 and J is TRBJ1-2; perhaps TRBD1 as D (5 bases). The CDR3 totals 14 residues. Germline V lookup: CDR1 SGHAT, CDR2 FQNNGV. Between the trimmed V and J ends, which lost 0 bases and 7 bases, there was a span of 12 bases. CDR3 DNA sequence: TGTGCCAGCAGCTTAGACGGCAGGGTGGGTGGCTACACCTTC. Its protein product is CASSLDGRVGGYTF.

V gene TRBV7-6 combines with J gene TRBJ1-6, with a weak D call TRBD1 (5 bases). This CDR3 comprises 15 residues. Germline-derived CDR1 and CDR2 are SGHVS and FNYEAQ. Deletions cut 5 bases from V and 6 bases from J, with 14 bases between. Written as DNA, the CDR3 is TGTGCCAGCAGCCTGGACCCGGGGGGTAATTCACCCCTCCACTTT. Translation: CASSLDPGGNSPLHF.

The V and J genes are TRBV6-5 and TRBJ1-2, with TRBD1 as a possible D gene (6 bases). The germline V gene has CDR1 MNHEY and CDR2 SVGAGI. CDR3 length: 14 residues. Trimming removed 2 bases from V and 8 bases from J, with 15 bases in between. CDR3 residues: CASSYDLGAWGYTF. In nucleotides, the CDR3 is TGTGCCAGCAGTTACGACTTGGGGGCTTGGGGCTACACCTTC.

The chain links TRBV6-4 to TRBJ2-3; D is undetermined. The ends were cut back, 3 bases at V and 2 bases at J, with 21 bases in the middle. The CDR3 loop spans 18 amino acids. Germline CDR1 MRHNA, CDR2 SNTAGT. This chain's CDR3 is CASSEALKAGWTTDTQYF. CDR3 coding DNA: TGTGCCAGCAGTGAAGCGCTCAAGGCTGGATGGACCACAGATACGCAGTATTTT.

The chain is built from TRBV7-2 and TRBJ2-7, with 7 bases fitting TRBD1. V was pared by 5 bases and J by 1 base, with 11 bases of the junction left unmatched. Germline CDR1 and CDR2: SGHTA and FQGNSA. The CDR3 has 16 amino acids. CDR3 sequence (DNA): TGTGCCAGCAGCACGACGTGGGACAGTAAATCCTACGAGCAGTACTTC. Its protein is CASSTTWDSKSYEQYF.

The CDR3 region is CASSYGPLRADSNQPQHF. The DNA of the CDR3 is TGTGCCAGCAGCTACGGACCCCTTCGAGCCGATAGCAATCAGCCCCAGCATTTT. The V call is TRBV7-6, the J call TRBJ1-5, with D hard to call. Germline CDR1 and CDR2: SGHVS and FNYEAQ. This CDR3 contains 18 residues. V shed 4 bases and J shed 0 bases, with 19 bases lying between them.

This chain links TRBV9 with TRBJ1-2; possible D gene TRBD1, 6 bases. The CDR3 is 14 amino acids. Trimming cost V 0 bases and J 8 bases, with 14 bases left between them. From germline, CDR1 is SGDLS and CDR2 YYNGEE. CDR3 protein: CASSVDTTGGGYTF. CDR3 nucleotides: TGTGCCAGCAGCGTAGATACGACAGGCGGGGGCTACACCTTC.

V usage is TRBV27 and J usage is TRBJ2-1; 12 bases match TRBD2. CDR1 and CDR2 from the germline V gene are MNHEY and SMNVEV (reference sequence). This CDR3 comprises 16 residues. The V segment lost 0 bases and the J segment 6 bases; nucleotides outside the gene matches: 3. CDR3 coding DNA: TGTGCCAGCAGTTTATCGATACTAGCGGGGGGCAATGAGCAGTTCTTC. It is translated as CASSLSILAGGNEQFF.

The chain employs TRBV11-2 and TRBJ2-1, with TRBD2 identical over 9 bases. Trimming removed 3 bases from V and 1 base from J; junction bases left unmatched: 1. CDR1 is SGHAT, CDR2 FQNNGV, per germline. The CDR3 is made up of 15 amino acids. CDR3 DNA: TGTGCCAGCAGCTTTCTAGCGGGGTCCTACAATGAGCAGTTCTTC. Amino acids: CASSFLAGSYNEQFF.

This clone was found once. For the CDR3, the DNA is TGCGCCAGCAGCCAAGGGACTTCAACAGATACGCAGTATTTT. Amino acids: CASSQGTSTDTQYF. The chain combines TRBV5-1 with TRBJ2-3; TRBD2 might be the D (6 bases). This CDR3 is 14 amino acids long. Trimming took off 4 bases at V and 3 bases at J, with 12 bases between the two ends. From germline, CDR1 is SGHRS and CDR2 YFSETQ.

The V call is TRBV30, the J call TRBJ2-1; tentative D call: TRBD2 (5 bases). Trimming left V 4 bases short and J 8 bases short, with 18 bases between. This CDR3 is 14 amino acids long. Germline CDR1 and CDR2: GTSNPN and SVGIG (reference sequence). The CDR3 loop is CAWTAGLANDEQFF. The CDR3 coding sequence is TGTGCCTGGACCGCCGGGCTAGCAAACGATGAGCAGTTCTTC.

The rearrangement uses TRBV2 and TRBJ1-1, with D hard to call. V was shortened by 6 bases and J by 1 base, with 9 bases between the two germline ends. The CDR3 is 13 residues long. Germline CDR1 reads SNHLY; CDR2 reads FYNNEI. The CDR3 DNA is TGTGCCAGCAGGCGAGGTGAGAACACTGAAGCTTTCTTT. It specifies CASRRGENTEAFF.

This clone was recorded once. Additional DNA sequences in this sample encode the identical CDR3. V gene TRBV4-3 combines with J gene TRBJ1-1, with 7 bases aligning to TRBD1. The CDR3 consists of 15 residues. V gave up 2 bases and J gave up 1 base; unmatched junction bases: 4. CDR1 is LGHNA, CDR2 YSLEER, per germline. The CDR3 nucleotides read TGCGCCAGCAGCCAAAAGACAGGGACGAACACTGAAGCTTTCTTT. Its protein is CASSQKTGTNTEAFF.